A single T cell receptor (beta chain) is shown here with its context. Sequencing was performed with immunoSEQ multiplex PCR; in TCRdb, only in-frame clones are kept and a portion is missing. The sample has more than 60,000 clones; 90% to 95% are singletons. Germline V gives CDR1 SGHTA, CDR2 FQGTGA. This CDR3 comprises 16 residues. The V end lost 5 bases, the J end lost 4 bases, and 18 bases lay between the germline ends. This entry is derived from a study of technical replicates of blood from a handful of donors. The clonotype was recovered from a human donor in good health. The specimen sequenced was T cells isolated from PBMCs. The chain uses TRBV7-3 and TRBJ2-1, with D perhaps matching TRBD2 (6 bases). DNA of the CDR3: TGTGCCAGCAGCCCAACGGACTCACGGGAGTACAATGAGCAGTTCTTC. Its translation: CASSPTDSREYNEQFF.